This TCR beta chain was profiled in a study of shared clonotypes between healthy human individuals. Every subset had its genomic DNA shared out evenly among several immunoSEQ plates. Assay used: immunoSEQ multiplex PCR; TCRdb lists only in-frame clones, some missing. This sample carries around 2.5 million clones, 80% to 95% of them seen once, and the ten largest clones take 0.36%. Broader study findings: Across several donors, naive CD4 shared 5% to 6.5%, naive CD8 more than 3%, memory CD4 less than 2.5%, memory CD8 0.4% to 0.5%. Tissues were not sampled, only blood, and their repertoires likely differ.

As for this clone: The antigen remains undetermined.

The TCR comes from a man younger than 35 in good health. Some clones in this sample may be carry-over from other donors' samples. What was sequenced was naive CD4+ T cells from PBMCs. The subset was: CD45RA+ positively selected.

The CDR3 region is CAIRSDRGRTEAFF. CDR3 nucleotides: TGTGCCATCAGATCGGACAGGGGGCGTACTGAAGCTTTCTTT. The J gene is TRBJ1-1, the V gene TRBV10-3; 11 bases agree with TRBD1. The CDR3 has 14 amino acids. Germline CDR1 and CDR2: ENHRY and SYGVKD. V gave up 6 bases and J gave up 5 bases; unmatched junction bases: 5.